These 20 T cell receptor beta chains were all obtained from the same sample, sequenced in a study of cytomegalovirus exposure and HLA in healthy donors. This PCR relied on a set of 60 Vbeta primers and 13 Jbeta primers. The protocol was immunoSEQ multiplex PCR, while the TCRdb copy is restricted to in-frame clones and leaves out a portion. The table lists about 160,000 clones, roughly 80% of them singletons, with about 3.5% in the top ten. Input material: PBMCs. Every receptor here comes from a human donor in good health.

V is TRBV4-2 and J is TRBJ1-2; D may be TRBD1 (5 bases). Trimming took 3 bases from V and 3 from J, leaving 17 bases between them. Looked up from germline, CDR1 is LGHNA and CDR2 is YNFKEQ. CDR3 length equals 16 residues. CDR3 residues: CASSQRLLGGYYGYTF. CDR3 coding DNA: TGTGCCAGCAGCCAGAGGCTTTTGGGGGGGTACTATGGCTACACCTTC.

The CDR3 is CAAYEGNMNTEAFF. CDR3 nucleotide sequence: TGTGCCGCGTACGAGGGAAATATGAACACTGAAGCTTTCTTT. The V and J genes are TRBV6-1 and TRBJ1-1, with D uncertain. Trimming cost V 11 bases and J 0 bases, with 16 bases left between them. Germline V lookup: CDR1 MNHNS, CDR2 SASEGT. CDR3 length equals 14 residues.

The rearrangement links TRBV7-9 to TRBJ1-1; D unclear. The CDR3 totals 11 residues. Per germline, CDR1 SEHNR and CDR2 FQNEAQ (reference sequence). V dropped 2 bases and J dropped 8 bases, with 6 bases sitting between them. The DNA of the CDR3 is TGTGCCAGCAGCTTATTCCAGGAAGCTTTCTTT. This sequence encodes CASSLFQEAFF.

The CDR3 nucleotides are TGTGCCAGCACCCACCGAGCGGGTCTGGGTGAGCAGTTCTTC. Its protein is CASTHRAGLGEQFF. The chain is built from TRBV6-6 and TRBJ2-1; tentatively, D is TRBD2 (6 bases). Germline lookup yields CDR1 MNHNY and CDR2 SVGAGI (reference sequence). Trimming removed 7 bases from V and 9 bases from J, with 19 bases in between. The CDR3 spans 14 residues.

This clone was counted a few times. The V call is TRBV13, the J call TRBJ1-1; no clear D. CDR1 PRHDT and CDR2 FYEKMQ come from the germline V gene (reference sequence). The V end was cut by 5 bases, the J end by 1 base, with 8 bases between. The length of the CDR3 is 13 residues. The CDR3: CASSVERNTEAFF. In DNA, the CDR3 is TGTGCCAGCAGCGTGGAGCGGAACACTGAAGCTTTCTTT.

This clone was detected only a few times. The rearrangement uses TRBV12-5 and TRBJ2-7; TRBD1 matches at 7 bases. This CDR3 comprises 15 residues. Germline V gives CDR1 LGHNT, CDR2 FRNRAP. J gave up 4 bases and V 3 bases, and 9 bases lay outside the gene matches. CDR3 bases: TGTGCTAGTGGTTTCCTGGGACAGTTCAAGTACGAGCAGTACTTC. This sequence encodes CASGFLGQFKYEQYF.

The CDR3 nucleotides read TGTGCCAGCAGCTTGGCCAGGGCGGGAGGGCGCAATGAGCAGTTCTTC. This translates into CASSLARAGGRNEQFF. The chain couples TRBV5-4 to TRBJ2-1; 9 bases align to TRBD2. The V gene end was trimmed by 0 bases and the J gene end by 6 bases; junction bases not matched to a gene: 7. Germline V lookup: CDR1 SGHNT, CDR2 YYREEE (reference sequence). The CDR3 contains 16 residues.

On this clone itself: The same CDR3 also results from other DNA sequences found in this sample. Written as DNA, the CDR3 is TGCGCCAGCAGCTTGGGTCTAGACAATGAGCAGTTCTTC. It translates to CASSLGLDNEQFF. The J gene is TRBJ2-1, the V gene TRBV5-1, with unresolved D. V was shortened by 0 bases and J by 5 bases, with 6 bases between the two germline ends. This CDR3 has 13 amino acids. Germline CDR1 reads SGHRS; CDR2 reads YFSETQ.

This clone showed up just a few times. The chain is built from TRBV4-1 and TRBJ2-2; D is possibly TRBD2 (6 bases). The CDR3 totals 14 residues. Germline CDR1 and CDR2: MGHRA and YSYEKL. V was pared by 3 bases and J by 1 base, with 6 bases between. The CDR3 loop reads CASSQRENTGELFF. In DNA form, the CDR3 reads TGCGCCAGCAGCCAGCGGGAGAACACCGGGGAGCTGTTTTTT.

The chain carries TRBV19 and TRBJ1-1; 9 bases line up with TRBD1. Germline trimming cut 6 bases from V and 3 bases from J; bases unmatched to any gene: 11. The V gene's germline CDR1 is LNHDA and CDR2 SQIVND (reference sequence). The length of the CDR3 is 16 residues. Here the CDR3 reads CASSQGTGLADTEAFF. DNA for the CDR3: TGTGCCAGTAGCCAGGGGACAGGGCTTGCGGACACTGAAGCTTTCTTT.

This clone was counted a few times. The V gene is TRBV7-7, the J gene TRBJ2-3; D is perhaps TRBD1 (6 bases). V lost 0 bases to trimming and J lost 3 bases, with 10 bases between them. Germline loops: CDR1 SSHAT, CDR2 FNYEAQ (reference sequence). CDR3 length: 15 residues. The CDR3, as DNA: TGTGCCAGCAGCTTAGCGTTGACAGGAACAGATACGCAGTATTTT. Amino acid sequence: CASSLALTGTDTQYF.

The chain links TRBV6-1 to TRBJ2-5; 11 bases fit TRBD2. The CDR3 spans 17 residues. Germline-derived CDR1 and CDR2 are MNHNS and SASEGT. Unmatched junction bases numbered 8, after V lost 4 bases and J lost 1 base. Written as DNA, the CDR3 is TGTGCCAGCAGTGCAAAACTAGCGGGGGCCCGCCAAGAGACCCAGTACTTC. Protein: CASSAKLAGARQETQYF.

DNA for the CDR3: TGTGCCAGCAGCGTGACAGGGACTAGCAACACCGGGGAGCTGTTTTTT. It translates to CASSVTGTSNTGELFF. The rearrangement joins TRBV28 to TRBJ2-2, with TRBD2 identical over 9 bases. The CDR3 is 16 amino acids. After removal of 6 bases from V and 2 bases from J, the junction contained 7 bases not matched to a gene. From germline, CDR1 is MDHEN and CDR2 SYDVKM. The full variable domain, its missing parts supplied by reference TRBV28 and TRBJ2-2, is DVKVTQSSRYLVKRTGEKVFLECVQDMDHENMFWYRQDPGLGLRLIYFSYDVKMKEKGDIPEGYSVSREKKERFSLILESASTNQTSMYLCASSVTGTSNTGELFFGEGSRLTVL.

The rearrangement links TRBV7-3 to TRBJ1-2, with a tentative D call TRBD1 (6 bases). This CDR3 has 14 residues. Germline V gene lookup returns CDR1 SGHTA and CDR2 FQGTGA. Trimming removed 5 bases from V and 3 bases from J, with 13 bases in between. The CDR3 region has the DNA TGTGCCAGCAGCCCAGCCGGACAGCACTATGGCTACACCTTC. Its translation is CASSPAGQHYGYTF.

The chain combines TRBV12-5 with TRBJ1-1, with TRBD1 as a possible D gene (5 bases). The CDR3 totals 14 residues. Germline CDR1 reads LGHNT; CDR2 reads FRNRAP. Trimming shortened V by 6 bases and J by 4 bases, and 15 bases separated the two germline ends. CDR3 in DNA: TGTGCTAGTGGCCAGGGTGTTGTGAGCACTGAAGCTTTCTTT. Encoded protein: CASGQGVVSTEAFF.

This clone was seen only a few times. At the DNA level, this CDR3 is encoded by other sequences in the same sample as well. The V call is TRBV7-3, the J call TRBJ2-1, with 13 bases matching TRBD2. The CDR3 contains 15 residues. The junction had 3 bases not matched to a gene; V was cut back by 4 bases and J by 6 bases. Germline-derived CDR1 and CDR2 are SGHTA and FQGTGA. CDR3 protein: CASSSGLAGVNEQFF. CDR3 bases: TGTGCCAGCAGCTCCGGACTAGCGGGGGTCAATGAGCAGTTCTTC.

This clone was counted only a few times. This rearrangement joins TRBV6-5 to TRBJ2-1; 7 bases fit TRBD2. Germline V gene lookup returns CDR1 MNHEY and CDR2 SVGAGI. The length of the CDR3 is 16 residues. V gave up 0 bases and J gave up 0 bases; unmatched junction bases: 2. CDR3 sequence reads: CASSYSGGVSYNEQFF. The CDR3 DNA reads TGTGCCAGCAGTTACTCGGGGGGGGTCTCCTACAATGAGCAGTTCTTC.

V gene TRBV6-6 combines with J gene TRBJ2-7; a possible D gene is TRBD1 (6 bases). The CDR3 has 12 residues. V was trimmed by 7 bases and J by 4 bases, leaving 11 bases between them. The germline V gene encodes CDR1 MNHNY and CDR2 SVGAGI (reference sequence). The CDR3 here is CASTSDRYEQYF. DNA for the CDR3: TGTGCCAGCACCTCCGACAGGTACGAGCAGTACTTC.

The genes are TRBV28 and TRBJ1-5, with D unclear. The CDR3 extends over 11 amino acids. Trimming removed 6 bases at V and 3 bases at J, with 3 bases between. Germline CDR1 reads MDHEN; CDR2 reads SYDVKM. The CDR3 DNA follows: TGTGCCAGCAGCTACAATCAGCCCCAGCATTTT. Protein sequence: CASSYNQPQHF.

The sample holds a few counts of this clone. This chain links TRBV2 with TRBJ1-6; no clear D gene. With 2 bases removed from V and 4 bases from J, the gap between germline ends came to 9 bases. This CDR3 has 15 residues. Germline CDR1 and CDR2: SNHLY and FYNNEI. This CDR3 reads CASSEFEAYNSPLHF. In nucleotides, the CDR3 is TGTGCCAGCAGTGAATTTGAAGCTTATAATTCACCCCTCCACTTT.